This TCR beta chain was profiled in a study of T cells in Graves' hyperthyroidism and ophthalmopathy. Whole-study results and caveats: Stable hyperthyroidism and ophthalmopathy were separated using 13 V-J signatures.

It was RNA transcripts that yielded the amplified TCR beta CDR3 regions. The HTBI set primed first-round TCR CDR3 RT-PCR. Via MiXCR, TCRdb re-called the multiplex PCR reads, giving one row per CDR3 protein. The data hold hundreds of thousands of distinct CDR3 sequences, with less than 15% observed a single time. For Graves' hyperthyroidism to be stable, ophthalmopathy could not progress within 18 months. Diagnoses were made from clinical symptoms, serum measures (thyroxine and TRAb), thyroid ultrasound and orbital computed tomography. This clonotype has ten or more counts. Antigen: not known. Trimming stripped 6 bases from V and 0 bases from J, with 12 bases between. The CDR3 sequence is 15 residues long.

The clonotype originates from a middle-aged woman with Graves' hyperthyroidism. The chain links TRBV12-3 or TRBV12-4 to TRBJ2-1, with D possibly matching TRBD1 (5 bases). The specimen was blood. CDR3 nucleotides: TGTGCCAGCAGCCCTAGTCAGGGCTCCTACAATGAGCAGTTCTTC. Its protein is CASSPSQGSYNEQFF.